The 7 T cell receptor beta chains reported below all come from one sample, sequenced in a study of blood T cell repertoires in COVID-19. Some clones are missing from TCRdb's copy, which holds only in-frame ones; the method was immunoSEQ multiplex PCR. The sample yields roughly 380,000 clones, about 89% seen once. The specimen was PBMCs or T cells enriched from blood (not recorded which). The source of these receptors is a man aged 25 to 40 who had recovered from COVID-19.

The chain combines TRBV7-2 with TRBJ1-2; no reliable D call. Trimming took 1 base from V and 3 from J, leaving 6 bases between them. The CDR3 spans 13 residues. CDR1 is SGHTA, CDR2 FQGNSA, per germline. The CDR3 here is CASSLGQDYGYTF. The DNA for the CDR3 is TGTGCCAGCAGCTTAGGGCAGGACTATGGCTACACCTTC. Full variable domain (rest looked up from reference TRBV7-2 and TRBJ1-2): GAGVSQSPSNKVTEKGKDVELRCDPISGHTALYWYRQSLGQGLEFLIYFQGNSAPDKSGLPSDRFSAERTGGSVSTLTIQRTQQEDSAVYLCASSLGQDYGYTFGSGTRLTVV.

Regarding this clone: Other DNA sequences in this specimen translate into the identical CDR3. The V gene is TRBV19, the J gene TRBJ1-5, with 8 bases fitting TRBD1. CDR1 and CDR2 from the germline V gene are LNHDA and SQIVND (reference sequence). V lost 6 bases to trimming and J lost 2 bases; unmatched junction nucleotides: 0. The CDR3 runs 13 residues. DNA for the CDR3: TGTGCCAGTAGGGACAGGGGCAATCAGCCCCAGCATTTT. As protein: CASRDRGNQPQHF.

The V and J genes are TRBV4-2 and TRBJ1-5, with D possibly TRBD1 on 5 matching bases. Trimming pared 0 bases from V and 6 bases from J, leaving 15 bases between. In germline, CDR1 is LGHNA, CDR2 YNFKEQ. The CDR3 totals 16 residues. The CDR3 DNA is TGTGCCAGCAGCCAAGATTTCGGGGGAGCGGGTCAGCCCCAGCATTTT. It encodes CASSQDFGGAGQPQHF.

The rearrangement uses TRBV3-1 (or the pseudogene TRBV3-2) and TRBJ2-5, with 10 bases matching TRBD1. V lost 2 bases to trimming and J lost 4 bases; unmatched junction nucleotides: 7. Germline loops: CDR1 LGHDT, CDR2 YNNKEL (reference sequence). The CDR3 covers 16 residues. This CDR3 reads CASSQRTGGPGETQYF. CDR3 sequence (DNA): TGTGCCAGCAGCCAAAGGACAGGGGGTCCTGGAGAGACCCAGTACTTC.

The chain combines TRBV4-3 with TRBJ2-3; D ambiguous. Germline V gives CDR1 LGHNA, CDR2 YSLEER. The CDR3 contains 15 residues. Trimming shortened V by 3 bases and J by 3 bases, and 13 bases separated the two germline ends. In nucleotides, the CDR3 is TGCGCCAGCAGCCACTCAGGCTTTAGGACAGATACGCAGTATTTT. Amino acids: CASSHSGFRTDTQYF.

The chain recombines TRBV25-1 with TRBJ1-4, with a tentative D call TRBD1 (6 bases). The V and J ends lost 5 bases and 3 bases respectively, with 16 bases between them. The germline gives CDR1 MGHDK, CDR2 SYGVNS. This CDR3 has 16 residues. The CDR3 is CASSQVRGVSNEKLFF. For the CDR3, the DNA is TGTGCCAGCAGTCAAGTCAGGGGAGTGTCTAATGAAAAACTGTTTTTT.

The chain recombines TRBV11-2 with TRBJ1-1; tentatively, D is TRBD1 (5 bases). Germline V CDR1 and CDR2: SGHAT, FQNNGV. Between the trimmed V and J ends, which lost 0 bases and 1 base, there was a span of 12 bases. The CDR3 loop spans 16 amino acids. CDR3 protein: CASSLDGGERNTEAFF. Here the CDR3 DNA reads TGTGCCAGCAGCTTAGATGGGGGGGAAAGGAACACTGAAGCTTTCTTT. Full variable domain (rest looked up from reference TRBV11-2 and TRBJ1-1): EAGVAQSPRYKIIEKRQSVAFWCNPISGHATLYWYQQILGQGPKLLIQFQNNGVVDDSQLPKDRFSAERLKGVDSTLKIQPAKLEDSAVYLCASSLDGGERNTEAFFGQGTRLTVV.